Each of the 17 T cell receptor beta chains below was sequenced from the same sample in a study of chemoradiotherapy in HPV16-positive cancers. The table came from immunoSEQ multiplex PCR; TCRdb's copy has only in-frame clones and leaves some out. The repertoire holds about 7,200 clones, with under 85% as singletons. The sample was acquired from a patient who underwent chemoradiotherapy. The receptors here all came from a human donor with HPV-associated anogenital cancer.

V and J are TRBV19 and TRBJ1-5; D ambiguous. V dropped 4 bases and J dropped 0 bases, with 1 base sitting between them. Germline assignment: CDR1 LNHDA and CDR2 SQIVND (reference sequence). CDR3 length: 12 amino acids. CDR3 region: CASSTSNQPQHF. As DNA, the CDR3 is TGTGCCAGTAGTACTAGCAATCAGCCCCAGCATTTT.

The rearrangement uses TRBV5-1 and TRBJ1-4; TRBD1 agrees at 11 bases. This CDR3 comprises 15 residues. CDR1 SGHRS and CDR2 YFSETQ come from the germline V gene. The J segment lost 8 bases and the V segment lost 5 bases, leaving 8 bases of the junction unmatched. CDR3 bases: TGCGCCAGCAGTTTAGGGACAGGGGGTCGAGAAAAACTGTTTTTT. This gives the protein CASSLGTGGREKLFF.

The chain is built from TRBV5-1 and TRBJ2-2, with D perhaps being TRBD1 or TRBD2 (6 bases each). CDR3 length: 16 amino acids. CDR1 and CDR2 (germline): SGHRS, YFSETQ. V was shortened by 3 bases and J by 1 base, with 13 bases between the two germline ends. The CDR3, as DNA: TGCGCCAGCAGCTCGAACGGGGGCGGGAACACCGGGGAGCTGTTTTTT. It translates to CASSSNGGGNTGELFF.

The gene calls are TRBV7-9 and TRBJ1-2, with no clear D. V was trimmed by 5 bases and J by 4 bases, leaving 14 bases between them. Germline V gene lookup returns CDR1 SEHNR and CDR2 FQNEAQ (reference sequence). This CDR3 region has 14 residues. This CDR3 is CASSRSDTGYGYTF. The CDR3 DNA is TGTGCCAGCAGCCGATCCGACACTGGCTATGGCTACACCTTC.

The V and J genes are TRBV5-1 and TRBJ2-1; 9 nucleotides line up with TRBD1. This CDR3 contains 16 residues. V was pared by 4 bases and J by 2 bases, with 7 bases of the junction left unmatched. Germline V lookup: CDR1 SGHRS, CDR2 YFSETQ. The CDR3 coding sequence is TGCGCCAGCAGCCCCGGGACAGGGAGAACCTACAATGAGCAGTTCTTC. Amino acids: CASSPGTGRTYNEQFF. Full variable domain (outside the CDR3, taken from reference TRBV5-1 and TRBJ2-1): KAGVTQTPRYLIKTRGQQVTLSCSPISGHRSVSWYQQTPGQGLQFLFEYFSETQRNKGNFPGRFSGRQFSNSRSEMNVSTLELGDSALYLCASSPGTGRTYNEQFFGPGTRLTVL.

The CDR3 reads CASRDHRGSGNTIYF. The DNA for the CDR3 is TGTGCCAGCAGGGATCACAGAGGAAGTGGAAACACCATATATTTT. The chain combines TRBV6-1 with TRBJ1-3, with D unclear. CDR1 and CDR2 from the germline V gene are MNHNS and SASEGT. The CDR3 runs to 15 residues. With 6 bases removed from V and 3 bases from J, the gap between germline ends came to 15 bases.

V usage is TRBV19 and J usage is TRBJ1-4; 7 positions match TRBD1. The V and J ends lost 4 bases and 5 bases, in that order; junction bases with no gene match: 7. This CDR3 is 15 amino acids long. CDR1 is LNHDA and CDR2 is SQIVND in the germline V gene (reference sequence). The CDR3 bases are TGTGCCAGTAGTAATATACGGGACAGCAATGAAAAACTGTTTTTT. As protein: CASSNIRDSNEKLFF.

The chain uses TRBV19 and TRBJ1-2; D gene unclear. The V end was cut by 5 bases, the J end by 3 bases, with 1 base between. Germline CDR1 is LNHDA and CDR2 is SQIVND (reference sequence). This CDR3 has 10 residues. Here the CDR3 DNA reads TGTGCCAGTAGTGACTATGGCTACACCTTC. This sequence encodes CASSDYGYTF. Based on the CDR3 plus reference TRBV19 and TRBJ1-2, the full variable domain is DGGITQSPKYLFRKEGQNVTLSCEQNLNHDAMYWYRQDPGQGLRLIYYSQIVNDFQKGDIAEGYSVSREKKESFPLTVTSAQKNPTAFYLCASSDYGYTFGSGTRLTVV.

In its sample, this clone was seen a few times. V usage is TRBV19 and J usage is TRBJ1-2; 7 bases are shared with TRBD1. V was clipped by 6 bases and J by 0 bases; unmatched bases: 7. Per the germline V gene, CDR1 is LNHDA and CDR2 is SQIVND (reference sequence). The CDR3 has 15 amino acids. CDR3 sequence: CASSPGTATNYGYTF. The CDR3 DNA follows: TGTGCCAGTAGCCCTGGGACAGCAACTAACTATGGCTACACCTTC.

Here the CDR3 reads CASSSPEGVADTQYF. CDR3 DNA: TGTGCCAGCAGCTCCCCAGAGGGGGTGGCAGATACGCAGTATTTT. The V call is TRBV5-4, the J call TRBJ2-3; a possible D gene is TRBD1 (6 bases). The CDR3 is 15 residues long. From germline, CDR1 is SGHNT and CDR2 YYREEE (reference sequence). The V and J ends lost 3 bases and 4 bases respectively, with 15 bases between them. Full variable domain (outside the CDR3, taken from reference TRBV5-4 and TRBJ2-3): ETGVTQSPTHLIKTRGQQVTLRCSSQSGHNTVSWYQQALGQGPQFIFQYYREEENGRGNFPPRFSGLQFPNYSSELNVNALELDDSALYLCASSSPEGVADTQYFGPGTRLTVL.

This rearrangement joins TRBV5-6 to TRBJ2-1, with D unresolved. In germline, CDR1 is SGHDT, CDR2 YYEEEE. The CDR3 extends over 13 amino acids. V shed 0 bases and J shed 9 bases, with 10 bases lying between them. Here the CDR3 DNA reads TGTGCCAGCAGCTTGGGGCGGCGGCCTGAGCAGTTCTTC. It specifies CASSLGRRPEQFF.

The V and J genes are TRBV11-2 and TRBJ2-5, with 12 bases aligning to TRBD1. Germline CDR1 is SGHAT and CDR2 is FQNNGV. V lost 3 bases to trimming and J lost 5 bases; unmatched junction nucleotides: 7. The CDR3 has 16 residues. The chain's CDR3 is CASSFPGQGAGETQYF. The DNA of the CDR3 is TGTGCCAGCAGCTTTCCGGGACAGGGGGCCGGGGAGACCCAGTACTTC.

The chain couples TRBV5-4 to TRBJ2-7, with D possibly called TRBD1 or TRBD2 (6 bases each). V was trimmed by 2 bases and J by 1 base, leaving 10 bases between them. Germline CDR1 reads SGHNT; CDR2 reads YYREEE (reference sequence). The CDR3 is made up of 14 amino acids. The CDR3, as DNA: TGTGCCAGCAGCTTTCAAGGGGGGTCCTACGAGCAGTACTTC. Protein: CASSFQGGSYEQYF.

In nucleotides, the CDR3 is TGTGCCTGGAAAAGGGCGGGGGAGGACGGGGAGCTGTTTTTT. Its protein product is CAWKRAGEDGELFF. This chain uses TRBV30 with TRBJ2-2; 7 nucleotides line up with TRBD2. V lost 4 bases, J lost 7 bases, and 9 bases stayed unmatched. Germline lookup yields CDR1 GTSNPN and CDR2 SVGIG (reference sequence). The CDR3 is made up of 14 amino acids.

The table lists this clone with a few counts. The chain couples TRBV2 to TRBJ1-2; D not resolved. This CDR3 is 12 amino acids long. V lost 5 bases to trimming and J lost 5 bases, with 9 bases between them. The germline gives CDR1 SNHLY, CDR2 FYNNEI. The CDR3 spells CASSSGPYGYTF. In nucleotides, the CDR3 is TGTGCCAGCAGTTCCGGGCCATATGGCTACACCTTC.

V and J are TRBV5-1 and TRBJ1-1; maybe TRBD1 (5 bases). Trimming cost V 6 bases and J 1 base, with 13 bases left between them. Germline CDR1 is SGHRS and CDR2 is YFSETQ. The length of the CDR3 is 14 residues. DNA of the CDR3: TGCGCCAGCACCGACGTCCAGGGGAACACTGAAGCTTTCTTT. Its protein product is CASTDVQGNTEAFF.

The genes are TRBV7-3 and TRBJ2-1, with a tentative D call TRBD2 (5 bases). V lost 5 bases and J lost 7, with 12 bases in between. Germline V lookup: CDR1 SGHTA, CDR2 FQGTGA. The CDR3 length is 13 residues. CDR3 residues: CASSPGSGNEQFF. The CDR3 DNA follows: TGTGCCAGCAGCCCCGGATCGGGGAATGAGCAGTTCTTC. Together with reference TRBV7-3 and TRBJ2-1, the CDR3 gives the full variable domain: GAGVSQTPSNKVTEKGKYVELRCDPISGHTALYWYRQSLGQGPEFLIYFQGTGAADDSGLPNDRFFAVRPEGSVSTLKIQRTERGDSAVYLCASSPGSGNEQFFGPGTRLTVL.